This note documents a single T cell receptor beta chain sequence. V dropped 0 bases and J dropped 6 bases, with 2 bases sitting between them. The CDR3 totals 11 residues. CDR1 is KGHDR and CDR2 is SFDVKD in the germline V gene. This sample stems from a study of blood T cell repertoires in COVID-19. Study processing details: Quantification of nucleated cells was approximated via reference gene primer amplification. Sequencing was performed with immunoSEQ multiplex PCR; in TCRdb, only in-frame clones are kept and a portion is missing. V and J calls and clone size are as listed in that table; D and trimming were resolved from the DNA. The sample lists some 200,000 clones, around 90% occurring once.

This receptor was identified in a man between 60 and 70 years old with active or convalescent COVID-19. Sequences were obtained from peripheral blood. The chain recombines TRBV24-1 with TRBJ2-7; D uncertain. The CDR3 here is CATSDLREQYF. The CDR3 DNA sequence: TGTGCCACCAGTGATTTGCGCGAGCAGTACTTC.